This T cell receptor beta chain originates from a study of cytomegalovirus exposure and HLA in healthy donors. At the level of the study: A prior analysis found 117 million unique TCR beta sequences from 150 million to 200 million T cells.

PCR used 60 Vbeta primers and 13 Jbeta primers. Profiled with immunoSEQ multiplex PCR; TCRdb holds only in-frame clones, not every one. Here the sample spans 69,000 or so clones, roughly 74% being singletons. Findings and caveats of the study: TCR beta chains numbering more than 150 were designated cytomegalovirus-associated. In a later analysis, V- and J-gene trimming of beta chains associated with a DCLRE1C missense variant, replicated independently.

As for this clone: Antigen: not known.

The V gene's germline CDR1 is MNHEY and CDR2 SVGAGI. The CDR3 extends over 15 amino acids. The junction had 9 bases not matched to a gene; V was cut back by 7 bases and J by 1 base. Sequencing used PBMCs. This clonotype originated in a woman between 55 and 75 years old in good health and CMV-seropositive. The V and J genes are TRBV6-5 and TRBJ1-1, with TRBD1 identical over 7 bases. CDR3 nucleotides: TGTGCCAGCACGCCCCCAACAGGGGCGAACACTGAAGCTTTCTTT. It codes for CASTPPTGANTEAFF.